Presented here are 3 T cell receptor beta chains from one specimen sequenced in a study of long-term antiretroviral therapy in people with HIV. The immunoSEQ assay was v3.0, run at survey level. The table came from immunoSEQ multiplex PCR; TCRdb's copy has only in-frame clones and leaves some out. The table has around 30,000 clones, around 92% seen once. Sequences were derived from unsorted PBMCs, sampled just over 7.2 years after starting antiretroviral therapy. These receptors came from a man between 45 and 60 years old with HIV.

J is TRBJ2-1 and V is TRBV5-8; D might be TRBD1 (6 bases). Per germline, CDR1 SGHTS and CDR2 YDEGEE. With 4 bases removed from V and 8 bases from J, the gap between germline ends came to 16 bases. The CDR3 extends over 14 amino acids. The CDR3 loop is CASSHEGVRYEQFF. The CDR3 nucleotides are TGTGCCAGCAGCCATGAGGGGGTGAGGTATGAGCAGTTCTTC.

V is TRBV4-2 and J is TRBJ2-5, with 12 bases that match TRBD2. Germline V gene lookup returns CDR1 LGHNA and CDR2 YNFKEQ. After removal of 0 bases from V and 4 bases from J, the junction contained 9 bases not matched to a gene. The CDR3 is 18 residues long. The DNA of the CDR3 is TGTGCCAGCAGCCAAGAAAGGCTAGCGGGGGGGGCCTCAGAGACCCAGTACTTC. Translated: CASSQERLAGGASETQYF.

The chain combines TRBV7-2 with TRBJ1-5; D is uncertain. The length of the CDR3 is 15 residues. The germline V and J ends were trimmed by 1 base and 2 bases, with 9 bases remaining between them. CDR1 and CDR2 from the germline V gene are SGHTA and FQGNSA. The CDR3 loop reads CASSLEGTGNQPQHF. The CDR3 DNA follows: TGTGCCAGCAGCTTAGAGGGAACGGGCAATCAGCCCCAGCATTTT.